The 5 T cell receptor beta chains given below trace back to one sample, sequenced in a study of T cell repertoires in cytomegalovirus infection. Their cognate antigens are unknown. One entry per CDR3 protein, called by TCRdb with MiXCR from the reads. The sample holds 50,000 to 65,000 distinct CDR3 sequences; around 20% are singletons and the top ten take 64%. The sequences come from CD8+ T cells from cultured PBMCs, collected from culture after CMV antigen stimulation. These TCRs come from a human donor in good health (CMV status not recorded). Some clones in this sample may be carry-over from other donors' samples.

This clonotype has just a few counts. This chain links TRBV11-3 with TRBJ1-6; D call uncertain. The CDR3 has 16 residues. The V gene lost 7 bases and the J gene lost 3 bases, with 16 bases spanning the gap. Germline CDR1 reads SGHNT; CDR2 reads YENEEA. The CDR3 DNA reads as TGTGCCAGCAACCACGGGCCAAAGGGCTATAATTCACCCCTCCACTTT. It encodes CASNHGPKGYNSPLHF.

V and J are TRBV12-3 or TRBV12-4 and TRBJ2-7; possible D gene TRBD2, 5 bases. V was shortened by 3 bases and J by 2 bases, with 14 bases between the two germline ends. The length of the CDR3 is 15 residues. The CDR3 here is CASSLLWRSAYEQYF. The CDR3 nucleotides are TGTGCCAGCAGTTTGTTGTGGAGGTCCGCCTACGAGCAGTACTTC.

This sequence joins TRBV11-2 and TRBJ2-1, with D uncertain. CDR3 length equals 13 residues. The V and J ends lost 1 base and 8 bases respectively, with 9 bases between them. Per germline, CDR1 SGHAT and CDR2 FQNNGV. In DNA, the CDR3 is TGTGCCAGCAGCTTAGGCGGATTGGATGAGCAGTTCTTC. Protein sequence: CASSLGGLDEQFF.

The rearrangement joins TRBV7-6 to TRBJ2-7, with D uncertain. Trimming removed 1 base at V and 6 bases at J, with 4 bases between. Germline V gene lookup returns CDR1 SGHVS and CDR2 FNYEAQ. The CDR3 has 11 residues. The DNA for the CDR3 is TGTGCCAGCAGCTTAGGAGCCGAGCAGTACTTC. It codes for CASSLGAEQYF.

This clonotype was detected a few times. The CDR3 DNA follows: TGTGCCAGCAGTTTTCAGGGTGACGAGCAGTACTTC. Its translation is CASSFQGDEQYF. The chain employs TRBV27 and TRBJ2-7, with a possible D match to TRBD1 (5 bases). Trimming shortened V by 3 bases and J by 5 bases, and 8 bases separated the two germline ends. This CDR3 comprises 12 residues. CDR1 is MNHEY, CDR2 SMNVEV, per germline (reference sequence).